The 3 T cell receptor beta chains presented below share a single source sample, sequenced in a study of blood T cell repertoires in COVID-19 (TCRdb year 2020). Library prep was done by the immunoSEQ multiplex PCR assay. TCRdb re-hosts the immuneACCESS table, in-frame sequences only. Its copies lack some clones; in the studies checked, an unresolved V gene accounts for under half of them, and the cause for the rest is not known. The sample contains over 120,000 clones, approximately 82% of them found a single time. 10% of the sample comes from the top ten. Source material: peripheral blood. All receptors come from a man aged 60 to 75 with active or convalescent COVID-19.

The rearrangement links TRBV6-5 to TRBJ1-5; 7 nucleotides match TRBD1. The V segment lost 6 bases and the J segment 4 bases; nucleotides outside the gene matches: 6. This CDR3 has 14 residues. Germline V lookup: CDR1 MNHEY, CDR2 SVGAGI. In DNA, the CDR3 is TGTGCCAGCAGGCTAAGACAGGGAAATCAGCCCCAGCATTTT. Translation gives CASRLRQGNQPQHF.

This clone has just one count. This chain joins TRBV24-1 and TRBJ2-1; 8 nucleotides line up with TRBD2. J lost 0 bases, V lost 3 bases, and 3 bases had no gene match. Germline values: CDR1 KGHDR, CDR2 SFDVKD. This CDR3 is 16 amino acids long. The chain's CDR3 is CATSDGGGRSYNEQFF. CDR3 sequence (DNA): TGTGCCACCAGTGATGGCGGGGGGCGCTCCTACAATGAGCAGTTCTTC.

The V gene is TRBV5-4, the J gene TRBJ2-1, with D possibly TRBD2 on 6 matching bases. The CDR3 contains 15 residues. Trimming pared 6 bases from V and 3 bases from J, leaving 16 bases between. Germline CDR1 SGHNT, CDR2 YYREEE (reference sequence). CDR3 sequence: CASTNPGGNYNEQFF. CDR3 nucleotide sequence: TGTGCCAGCACCAACCCCGGGGGAAACTACAATGAGCAGTTCTTC.